The sequence of this T cell receptor (beta chain) was determined in a study of T cells in localized non-small cell lung cancer. Broader study findings: Because sequencing included only one region (of the tumor), heterogeneity remains possible. T cell clonality was highest in uninvolved adjacent lung, above tumor. Elevated circulating T cell density in blood was associated with longer overall survival. Paired adjacent lung recovered a median roughly 60 of the top 100 tumor clones.

The CDR3 has 16 amino acids. The germline gives CDR1 SGHTA, CDR2 FQGNSA. V was cut by 5 bases and J by 3 bases, with 17 bases left in between. The table came from immunoSEQ multiplex PCR; TCRdb's copy has only in-frame clones and leaves some out. The data contain about 41,000 clones, 86% of them singletons. Of note for this clone: The antigen remains undetermined.

The rearrangement links TRBV7-2 to TRBJ2-1, with D perhaps matching TRBD1 (5 bases). The sequence came from a woman aged 18-49 years with stage III lung adenocarcinoma. The sample was peripheral blood, taken before any cancer treatment. The CDR3 sequence: CASSKSRAQGYNEQFF. For the CDR3, the DNA is TGTGCCAGCAGCAAAAGCAGGGCCCAGGGCTACAATGAGCAGTTCTTC.